Each of the 25 T cell receptor beta chains below was sequenced from the same sample in a study of shared clonotypes between healthy human individuals. Method: immunoSEQ multiplex PCR; TCRdb's copy keeps in-frame clones and lacks some. The repertoire consists of over 1.5 million clones, with around 98% occurring once and the leading ten covering roughly 0.4%. Sequencing was carried out using naive CD4+ T cells sorted from blood. Subset reported: CD45RA+ positively selected. The receptors originated from a man aged 30 to 39 in good health.

The CDR3 is CASSRDGVTDTQYF. As DNA, the CDR3 is TGTGCCAGCAGCCGGGACGGCGTGACAGATACGCAGTATTTT. The V gene is TRBV4-2, the J gene TRBJ2-3; D assignment may be TRBD1 or TRBD2 (5 bases each). The germline V and J ends were trimmed by 4 bases and 3 bases, with 11 bases remaining between them. The CDR3 is 14 residues long. Germline V gene data show CDR1 as LGHNA and CDR2 as YNFKEQ.

V usage is TRBV10-2 and J usage is TRBJ2-1; 7 bases agree with TRBD2. CDR1 and CDR2 from the germline V gene are WSHSY and SAAADI. The CDR3 is 17 residues long. V was pared by 7 bases and J by 3 bases, with 15 bases of the junction left unmatched. Here the CDR3 reads CASKRGTGGPLYNEQFF. Written as DNA, the CDR3 is TGCGCCAGCAAAAGGGGAACGGGAGGTCCCCTCTACAATGAGCAGTTCTTC.

The V gene is TRBV5-8, the J gene TRBJ2-1; D is ambiguous. The CDR3 has 15 amino acids. Germline V gene lookup returns CDR1 SGHTS and CDR2 YDEGEE. V was shortened by 6 bases and J by 0 bases, with 13 bases between the two germline ends. Written as DNA, the CDR3 is TGTGCCAGCACCTCTCGCGGAAGCTCCTACAATGAGCAGTTCTTC. Its protein is CASTSRGSSYNEQFF.

This clone was observed once. The chain couples TRBV7-6 to TRBJ1-4, with D hard to call. Germline values: CDR1 SGHVS, CDR2 FNYEAQ. V lost 5 bases and J 3 bases, leaving 16 bases between the germline ends. The CDR3 contains 16 residues. CDR3 nucleotide sequence: TGTGCCAGCAGCCCCCGTCCGGGGTACCCTAATGAAAAACTGTTTTTT. This translates into CASSPRPGYPNEKLFF.

This clone has just one count. The chain links TRBV9 to TRBJ2-3; the match to TRBD2 covers 7 bases. Looked up from germline, CDR1 is SGDLS and CDR2 is YYNGEE. The trim removed 0 bases at V and 5 bases at J, leaving 9 bases unmatched. This CDR3 region has 16 residues. The CDR3 DNA is TGTGCCAGCAGCGTAGCTGCTGGACTAGTCAGAGATACGCAGTATTTT. Protein sequence: CASSVAAGLVRDTQYF.

In nucleotides, the CDR3 is TGTGCCAGCAGTGACGGCGGGAGCATTAGGTCCTACGAGCAGTACTTC. This encodes CASSDGGSIRSYEQYF. The chain has TRBV6-1 and TRBJ2-7; 7 positions agree with TRBD2. The V gene's germline CDR1 is MNHNS and CDR2 SASEGT. The CDR3 totals 16 residues. Trimming cost V 3 bases and J 1 base; bases outside gene matches: 9.

The genes are TRBV5-4 and TRBJ2-1, with a possible D match to TRBD2 (5 bases). The CDR3 totals 18 residues. Germline V gene data show CDR1 as SGHNT and CDR2 as YYREEE (reference sequence). V was cut by 6 bases and J by 0 bases, with 22 bases left in between. This CDR3 reads CASTRAGSTASSYNEQFF. The CDR3 DNA is TGTGCCAGCACGAGGGCCGGCTCGACCGCGAGCTCCTACAATGAGCAGTTCTTC.

The V gene is TRBV10-3, the J gene TRBJ2-5, with a weak D call TRBD1 (6 bases). The CDR3 is 14 residues long. V shed 10 bases and J shed 1 base, with 16 bases lying between them. Germline V gene lookup returns CDR1 ENHRY and CDR2 SYGVKD. DNA of the CDR3: TGTGCCAGTTCCGGACAGCCCTCCCAAGAGACCCAGTACTTC. It codes for CASSGQPSQETQYF.

Comment on this clone: This same CDR3 is encoded by further DNA sequences in the sample. The chain is built from TRBV28 and TRBJ2-7; D remains ambiguous. The germline V gene has CDR1 MDHEN and CDR2 SYDVKM. V was cut by 1 base and J by 6 bases, with 4 bases left in between. This CDR3 spans 11 amino acids. The CDR3 is CASSLSREQYF. DNA for the CDR3: TGTGCCAGCAGTTTATCACGCGAGCAGTACTTC.

The chain couples TRBV5-1 to TRBJ2-7; TRBD2 aligns across 10 bases. This CDR3 spans 15 amino acids. Germline CDR1 reads SGHRS; CDR2 reads YFSETQ. The junction had 6 bases not matched to a gene; V was cut back by 2 bases and J by 4 bases. The CDR3 spells CASSFQREGPYEQYF. The CDR3 nucleotides read TGCGCCAGCAGCTTTCAGCGGGAGGGCCCTTACGAGCAGTACTTC.

V gene TRBV2 combines with J gene TRBJ2-7; the D call may be TRBD1 or TRBD2 (5 bases each). Looked up from germline, CDR1 is SNHLY and CDR2 is FYNNEI. The CDR3 runs 12 residues. Trimming removed 8 bases from V and 9 bases from J, with 17 bases in between. This chain's CDR3 is CASRDPERGQYF. The CDR3 region has the DNA TGTGCCAGCCGGGACCCGGAGAGGGGGCAGTACTTC.

This chain connects TRBV29-1 to TRBJ1-1, with 8 bases lining up with TRBD1. J lost 0 bases, V lost 3 bases, and 3 bases had no gene match. This CDR3 comprises 14 residues. Germline CDR1 reads SQVTM; CDR2 reads ANQGSEA. The CDR3 sequence: CSVDRTGLNTEAFF. The CDR3 region has the DNA TGCAGCGTTGATAGGACAGGGCTGAACACTGAAGCTTTCTTT.

The J gene is TRBJ2-7, the V gene TRBV5-4; a possible D gene is TRBD2 (5 bases). Trimming removed 3 bases at V and 4 bases at J, with 14 bases between. The CDR3 extends over 14 amino acids. Germline V gene data show CDR1 as SGHNT and CDR2 as YYREEE (reference sequence). The CDR3: CASSSGLELYEQYF. The DNA for the CDR3 is TGTGCCAGCAGCTCCGGACTCGAACTATACGAGCAGTACTTC.

V usage is TRBV11-2 and J usage is TRBJ2-7; maybe TRBD2 (7 bases). This CDR3 has 15 amino acids. Trimming shortened V by 5 bases and J by 3 bases, and 17 bases separated the two germline ends. The germline gives CDR1 SGHAT, CDR2 FQNNGV. DNA for the CDR3: TGTGCCAGCAGCCCCCGCCGGGGGGCTGGCTACGAGCAGTACTTC. Residues: CASSPRRGAGYEQYF. The full variable domain, rest sourced from reference TRBV11-2 and TRBJ2-7, is EAGVAQSPRYKIIEKRQSVAFWCNPISGHATLYWYQQILGQGPKLLIQFQNNGVVDDSQLPKDRFSAERLKGVDSTLKIQPAKLEDSAVYLCASSPRRGAGYEQYFGPGTRLTVT.

This clone occurred once. The genes are TRBV4-3 and TRBJ2-2, with D maybe TRBD1 (5 bases). The V end was cut by 0 bases, the J end by 4 bases, with 9 bases between. Germline V gives CDR1 LGHNA, CDR2 YSLEER. This CDR3 is 15 amino acids long. The CDR3 coding sequence is TGCGCCAGCAGCCAAGACAGGGTAGGCACCGGGGAGCTGTTTTTT. It yields the protein CASSQDRVGTGELFF.

The V and J genes are TRBV4-2 and TRBJ1-1, with 9 nucleotides matching TRBD1. Germline values: CDR1 LGHNA, CDR2 YNFKEQ. The CDR3 is 14 amino acids. V lost 5 bases to trimming and J lost 4 bases; unmatched junction nucleotides: 5. The CDR3 protein is CASSSRTGVTEAFF. As DNA, the CDR3 is TGTGCCAGCAGCTCACGGACAGGGGTCACTGAAGCTTTCTTT.

The chain recombines TRBV2 with TRBJ2-1, with 9 positions matching TRBD2. With V trimmed by 8 bases and J by 3 bases, 5 bases remained unmatched. The CDR3 consists of 14 residues. Germline V gene lookup returns CDR1 SNHLY and CDR2 FYNNEI. The CDR3 loop is CASRGRAFYNEQFF. The CDR3 DNA sequence: TGTGCCAGCCGCGGGAGGGCCTTCTACAATGAGCAGTTCTTC.

The chain uses TRBV10-1 and TRBJ2-7; D assignment may be TRBD1 or TRBD2 (5 bases each). The V and J ends lost 2 bases and 3 bases respectively, with 23 bases between them. Germline V gene sequence: CDR1 WNHNN, CDR2 SYGVQD (reference sequence). CDR3 length: 18 residues. The CDR3 DNA sequence: TGCGCCAGCAGTGAGGAAAAAAAGGGGTCCAGGGACCACTACGAGCAGTACTTC. Residues: CASSEEKKGSRDHYEQYF.

The chain combines TRBV9 with TRBJ2-1; TRBD2 aligns across 10 bases. Germline V gene data show CDR1 as SGDLS and CDR2 as YYNGEE. Trimming cost V 1 base and J 6 bases; bases outside gene matches: 7. The CDR3 has 16 amino acids. The CDR3 here is CASSVWSLAGVNEQFF. The CDR3 bases are TGTGCCAGCAGCGTATGGAGCCTAGCGGGAGTCAATGAGCAGTTCTTC.

The rearrangement joins TRBV9 to TRBJ2-3; no clear D. This CDR3 has 14 residues. Germline V gives CDR1 SGDLS, CDR2 YYNGEE. Trimming cost V 0 bases and J 5 bases, with 10 bases left between them. CDR3 bases: TGTGCCAGCAGCGTAGGTCATTTCATAGATACGCAGTATTTT. It encodes CASSVGHFIDTQYF.

The rearrangement uses TRBV6-5 and TRBJ1-3; TRBD1 might be the D (6 bases). This CDR3 is 15 amino acids long. Per the germline V gene, CDR1 is MNHEY and CDR2 is SVGAGI. Between the trimmed V and J ends, which lost 5 bases and 0 bases, there was a span of 11 bases. Here the CDR3 reads CASSAGGLSGNTIYF. DNA of the CDR3: TGTGCCAGCAGTGCTGGGGGGCTCTCTGGAAACACCATATATTTT.

The chain has TRBV25-1 and TRBJ2-7; 7 bases match TRBD2. Germline CDR1 is MGHDK and CDR2 is SYGVNS. V shed 2 bases and J 0 bases; nucleotides not matched to a gene: 7. The CDR3 totals 16 residues. The CDR3 spells CASSEASGTYSYEQYF. The DNA for the CDR3 is TGTGCCAGCAGTGAAGCTAGCGGTACGTACTCCTACGAGCAGTACTTC.

This rearrangement joins TRBV6-1 to TRBJ2-7; the match to TRBD2 covers 7 bases. The J segment lost 2 bases and the V segment lost 5 bases, leaving 9 bases of the junction unmatched. The CDR3 sequence is 15 residues long. Germline-derived CDR1 and CDR2 are MNHNS and SASEGT. CDR3 protein: CASSNLADPTYEQYF. The CDR3 DNA sequence: TGTGCCAGCAGTAATCTAGCGGACCCGACCTACGAGCAGTACTTC.

This clone was found a few times. This sample includes further DNA sequences coding for the same CDR3. The chain recombines TRBV5-1 with TRBJ2-5; D possibly corresponds to TRBD1 (5 bases). There are 13 residues in the CDR3. Germline CDR1 and CDR2: SGHRS and YFSETQ. V was shortened by 0 bases and J by 2 bases, with 5 bases between the two germline ends. CDR3 region: CASSLEGQETQYF. For the CDR3, the DNA is TGCGCCAGCAGCTTGGAGGGGCAAGAGACCCAGTACTTC.

The chain combines TRBV5-1 with TRBJ2-3; 10 nucleotides match TRBD2. The V segment lost 2 bases and the J segment 2 bases; nucleotides outside the gene matches: 17. This CDR3 spans 20 amino acids. The germline V gene encodes CDR1 SGHRS and CDR2 YFSETQ. The CDR3 sequence is CASSFQTRTSGYFYTDTQYF. The CDR3 DNA is TGCGCCAGCAGCTTTCAAACCCGGACTAGCGGATACTTCTACACAGATACGCAGTATTTT.